This paragraph reports one T cell receptor (beta chain). What it recognizes is unknown. The sample originates from a study of T cells expressing NK-cell markers. Study-wide context: Sequencing of TCR beta repertoires drew on sorted CD3+CD56+NKG2C+, CD3+CD56+NKG2C- and CD3+CD56-NKG2C+ T cells. Eight donors were sequenced, seven testing HCMV-seropositive and one testing seronegative. Study-wide results and limits: The contribution of dominant NKG2C+ clonotypes to CD8+ T cells in six donors was about 1.0-7.0%.

The CDR3 runs to 17 residues. Germline-derived CDR1 and CDR2 are SEHNR and FQNEAQ (reference sequence). Template switching by 5'RACE with UMIs generated the TCR beta cDNA. From its re-call of the 5' RACE reads, TCRdb lists each CDR3 protein once, without DNA. This repertoire includes roughly 120,000 distinct CDR3 sequences. The chain uses TRBV7-9 and TRBJ2-3; TCRdb's D call of TRBD1 is untestable without DNA. The sample taken for sequencing was blood T cells: a sorted CD56 or NKG2C T cell subset, CD4+ or CD8+ T cells, or bulk PBMC T cells (not recorded which). The clonotype was recovered from a woman aged 18 to 75 in good health. CDR3 in amino acids: CASSFPWDGPRGVTQYF.